This T cell receptor (beta chain) was observed in a study of shared clonotypes between healthy human individuals (dated by TCRdb to 2019 to 2021). Concerning the study at large: The cohort comprised a couple of women and a few men aged 18 to 49 years. For each donor, three plates each were used for CD4 naive and CD4 memory, two plates were used for CD8 naive, and one plate was used for CD8 memory. To estimate repertoire size and how much clonotype sharing occurs between individuals, the study deeply sequenced the blood TCR repertoires of about five healthy adults. To increase sequencing depth and limit assay-specific biases, TCR repertoire library preparation and sequencing were carried out by different laboratories using diverse techniques. Between about 0.85 and 9.5 billion PBMCs per donor were obtained by leukapheresis. Study-wide conclusions, independent of this receptor: Pairwise subsampling led to the expectation that sequencing depth would affect the degree of clonotype sharing among donors. Naive subsets generally had larger estimated clonotype richness than memory subsets. Compared with non-shared clonotypes, clonotypes shared by all four sorted-subset donors had higher generation probabilities. The genetic and exposure-history diversity represented was limited by the small number of donors. Sampling was restricted to blood, and TCR repertoires in tissues likely differ from the TCR repertoires found in blood. Even with the large sequencing depth, rarefaction of the sorted-subset datasets indicated that sequencing was incomplete. When a handful of donors were compared, the shared fraction of clonotypes was about 5.2% for naive CD4, more than 3% for naive CD8, more than 2% for memory CD4, and roughly 0.43% for memory CD8.

The donors were healthy, HIV-negative adults who had no recently reported acute infections or vaccinations. Every donor was a Caucasian adult living in Nashville, Tennessee, USA. CD4+ T cells were enriched through magnetic negative selection, after which naive cells were positively selected on CD45RA and the remaining negative fraction served as the memory subset. Blood was collected by leukapheresis, and PBMCs were isolated by Ficoll-Histopaque density gradient centrifugation and then cryopreserved in liquid nitrogen vapor phase. Analytical flow cytometry was used to check the purity and quantity of every magnetically sorted T cell population. From each sorted fraction, genomic DNA was isolated and quantified by UV absorbance on a Nanodrop 2000c. Using the deep immunoSEQ assay, TCR CDR3 regions were amplified from genomic DNA by multiplex PCR. Extracted genomic DNA from each cell subset was spread evenly across all wells of several immunoSEQ 96-well plates, with each plate serving as a replicate. For sorted subsets, roughly 200 ng of genomic DNA, equivalent to roughly 30,000 T cell genomes, went into each replicate PCR. Purified libraries were measured with a Qubit 3.0 fluorometer, size-checked on a Bioanalyzer 2100, and measured again with the KAPA Library Quantification kit. Every immunoSEQ 96-well plate was sequenced on a dedicated single-read 150-cycle Illumina NextSeq 550 flow cell. The authors' analysis ran thus. Because the immunoSEQ output included only junctional sequences and no quality scores, the filtering could not be the same as the filtering used for full-length reads. To assign V/J genes and CDR3, sequences were annotated against IMGT germline references using PyIR, a Python wrapper for IgBLAST v1.9. Reads were filtered out if the reads had weak V/J assignments (E-value above 1e-6), no CDR3, stop codons, out-of-frame junctions, or ambiguous translated residues. A V3J clonotype was defined by an identical inferred V gene, J gene, and CDR3 amino acid sequence. The percentage overlap between two repertoires was calculated by dividing the number of shared unique clonotypes by the size of the smaller repertoire. Repertoire richness was assessed with RTK rarefaction, the Chao1 estimator, and Recon v2.1 estimates of unobserved clonotypes. Generation probabilities were computed with OLGA for all TCRbeta clonotypes obtained by the gDNA method from a few donors. The immuneACCESS repertoire file appears here via TCRdb, limited to in-frame rearrangements. These files lack a portion of the clones; in checked studies, under half of the deficit traces to unresolved V genes, and the cause of the others is not known. That table supplies the V and J calls and clone size; D and trimming were determined from the DNA. The sample table lists about 2.5 million clones, roughly 92% of them with a count of one. The ten largest clones represent approximately 0.4% of the sample.

Points on this clone: This clone's antigen is unknown. No per-base quality is available; no much larger clone lies one base away.

The CDR3 starts with the cysteine, ends with the phenylalanine, and has 16 residues. Just CDR3 DNA is preserved here, 48 bases in frame from base 1. Trimming leaves V shorter by 3 bases and J shorter by 5 bases, with the junction holding 10 bases beyond the gene matches. The germline V gene provides CDR1 SGHRS and CDR2 YFSETQ. The sequence was obtained from a man younger than 35 in good health. Some clones in this sample may be carry-over from other donors' samples. Recombination linked TRBV5-1 to TRBJ2-1; 8 central nucleotides agree with TRBD1. The sample was naive CD4+ T cells from PBMCs. This sample's cell subset or site label indicates: CD45RA+ positively selected. The CDR3 loop reads CASSSKDRVGNNEQFF. The DNA sequence follows: TGCGCCAGCAGCTCTAAGGACAGGGTAGGGAACAATGAGCAGTTCTTC.